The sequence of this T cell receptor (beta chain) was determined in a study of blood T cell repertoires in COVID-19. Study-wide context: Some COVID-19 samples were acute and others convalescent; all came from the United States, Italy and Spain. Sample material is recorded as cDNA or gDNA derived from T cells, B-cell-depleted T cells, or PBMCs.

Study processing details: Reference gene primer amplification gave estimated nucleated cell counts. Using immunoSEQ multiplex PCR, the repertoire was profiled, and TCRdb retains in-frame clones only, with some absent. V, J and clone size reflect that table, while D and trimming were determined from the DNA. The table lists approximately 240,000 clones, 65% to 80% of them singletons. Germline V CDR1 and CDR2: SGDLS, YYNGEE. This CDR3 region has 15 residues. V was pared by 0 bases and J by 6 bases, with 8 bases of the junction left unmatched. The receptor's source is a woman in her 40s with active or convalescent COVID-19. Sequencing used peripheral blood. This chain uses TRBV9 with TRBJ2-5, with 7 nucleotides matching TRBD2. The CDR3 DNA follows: TGTGCCAGCAGCGTAGAGCCGGGGAGGGTTCAGACCCAGTACTTC. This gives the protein CASSVEPGRVQTQYF.